The 8 T cell receptor beta chains below all came from one sample that was sequenced in a study of cytomegalovirus exposure and HLA in healthy donors. Researchers ran the PCR with 60 Vbeta and 13 Jbeta primers. Libraries were prepared by immunoSEQ multiplex PCR; TCRdb keeps only in-frame clonotypes and omits some of them. This sample has about 160,000 clones, with around 80% found just once. The sequencing input was PBMCs. Receptors were obtained from a man aged 25-45 years in good health and CMV-seronegative.

The chain is built from TRBV7-9 and TRBJ1-1, with a possible D match to TRBD1 (6 bases). V shed 5 bases and J shed 5 bases, with 27 bases lying between them. Germline V gene sequence: CDR1 SEHNR, CDR2 FQNEAQ (reference sequence). The CDR3 length is 18 residues. CDR3 sequence reads: CASSVNNNIRQDWTEAFF. CDR3 sequence (DNA): TGTGCCAGCAGCGTAAACAATAATATTCGACAGGATTGGACTGAAGCTTTCTTT.

The chain is built from TRBV7-6 and TRBJ2-3, with TRBD2 matching 9 bases. The CDR3 sequence is 15 residues long. The trim removed 1 base at V and 2 bases at J, leaving 1 base unmatched. Germline values: CDR1 SGHVS, CDR2 FNYEAQ. The CDR3 region is CASSLGTSDTDTQYF. The CDR3 DNA is TGTGCCAGCAGCTTAGGGACTAGCGACACAGATACGCAGTATTTT.

The V gene is TRBV16, the J gene TRBJ2-7; possible D gene TRBD1, 6 bases. CDR1 and CDR2 from the germline V gene are KGHSY and FQNENV. The V end lost 4 bases, the J end lost 1 base, and 11 bases lay between the germline ends. This CDR3 is 14 amino acids long. The CDR3 sequence is CASSPYRASYEQYF. DNA for the CDR3: TGTGCCAGCAGCCCGTACAGGGCTTCCTACGAGCAGTACTTC.

The chain joins TRBV27 to TRBJ2-1; D is possibly TRBD1 (5 bases). Germline V lookup: CDR1 MNHEY, CDR2 SMNVEV (reference sequence). The CDR3 contains 13 residues. Trimming shortened V by 4 bases and J by 7 bases, and 11 bases separated the two germline ends. The CDR3 DNA reads as TGTGCCAGCAGTTCCTCCCCAGGGAATGAGCAGTTCTTC. It encodes CASSSSPGNEQFF.

The CDR3 nucleotides read TGTGCCATCAGTGATGGGGCGTTCTATGGCTACACCTTC. It translates to CAISDGAFYGYTF. V usage is TRBV10-3 and J usage is TRBJ1-2; weak D call: TRBD1 (5 bases). The germline V gene has CDR1 ENHRY and CDR2 SYGVKD. The CDR3 covers 13 residues. The V gene lost 3 bases and the J gene lost 4 bases, with 9 bases spanning the gap.

This clone occurred once. The V and J genes are TRBV7-9 and TRBJ2-3; weak D call: TRBD2 (6 bases). Germline lookup yields CDR1 SEHNR and CDR2 FQNEAQ (reference sequence). Between the trimmed V and J ends, which lost 0 bases and 0 bases, there was a span of 10 bases. The CDR3 runs to 16 residues. The CDR3 loop reads CASSLASAGSTDTQYF. CDR3 sequence (DNA): TGTGCCAGCAGCTTAGCGTCAGCGGGTAGCACAGATACGCAGTATTTT.

In the case of this clone: At one of its ends the junction is not consistent with the germline gene, which may arise from a read error. The chain recombines TRBV19 with TRBJ2-7; D might be TRBD1 (6 bases). Germline assignment: CDR1 LNHDA and CDR2 SQIVND (reference sequence). This CDR3 comprises 13 residues. Here the CDR3 reads CASSLTGSYERYF. CDR3 bases: TGTGCCAGTAGTTTGACAGGTTCCTACGAGCGGTACTTC.

The V gene is TRBV6-6, the J gene TRBJ1-3, with D possibly being TRBD1 (6 bases). Between the trimmed V and J ends, which lost 6 bases and 2 bases, there was a span of 8 bases. The CDR3 length is 13 residues. Germline V CDR1 and CDR2: MNHNY, SVGAGI (reference sequence). The CDR3 region has the DNA TGTGCCAGCAGCGGGGGGCCTGGAAACACCATATATTTT. Translation gives CASSGGPGNTIYF.